Below, 17 T cell receptor beta chains from the same sample are listed, as sequenced in a study of T cell changes during pregnancy in multiple sclerosis (dated by TCRdb to the late 2010s). Library creation used the immunoSEQ multiplex PCR assay. The clones in this table, taken by TCRdb from immuneACCESS, are in-frame only. Not every clone is retained; where verified, under half of the shortfall comes from an unresolved V gene, and the cause of the rest is unknown. The sample table holds approximately 39,000 clones, of which around 87% were seen once. The ten largest account for about 0.57% of the sample. The starting material was CD4+ T cells from peripheral blood mononuclear cells, obtained in the second trimester of pregnancy. The receptors were sampled from a female donor with multiple sclerosis, enrolled in a pregnancy study.

This chain uses TRBV29-1 with TRBJ1-2; 10 bases agree with TRBD1. The V gene's germline CDR1 is SQVTM and CDR2 ANQGSEA. The CDR3 contains 12 residues. The junction had 4 bases not matched to a gene; V was cut back by 5 bases and J by 7 bases. CDR3 coding DNA: TGCAGCGTTTTTCGACAGGGGGCTGGCTACACCTTC. Translated, it gives CSVFRQGAGYTF.

V and J are TRBV28 and TRBJ1-1; no reliable D call. The CDR3 is made up of 12 amino acids. Germline-derived CDR1 and CDR2 are MDHEN and SYDVKM. Trimming left V 5 bases short and J 2 bases short, with 6 bases between. In DNA form, the CDR3 reads TGTGCCAGCAGTCTGACAAACACTGAAGCTTTCTTT. Residues: CASSLTNTEAFF.

This chain uses TRBV29-1 with TRBJ2-5; tentative D call: TRBD1 (5 bases). This CDR3 is built from 13 residues. The germline V gene encodes CDR1 SQVTM and CDR2 ANQGSEA. V was clipped by 5 bases and J by 5 bases, with 15 bases between them. The CDR3 DNA follows: TGCAGCGTTCGCTTTTTGGGGCGGGAGACCCAGTACTTC. This translates into CSVRFLGRETQYF.

The chain employs TRBV5-6 and TRBJ2-1, with TRBD1 matching over 10 bases. Per germline, CDR1 SGHDT and CDR2 YYEEEE. After removal of 4 bases from V and 4 bases from J, the junction contained 8 bases not matched to a gene. There are 16 residues in the CDR3. The chain's CDR3 is CASSLPGTGDYNEQFF. CDR3 sequence (DNA): TGTGCCAGCAGCCTACCGGGGACAGGGGATTACAATGAGCAGTTCTTC.

This clone was seen a few times. The chain combines TRBV2 with TRBJ2-7, with TRBD2 matching over 12 bases. This CDR3 contains 15 residues. Trimming removed 2 bases from V and 5 bases from J; junction bases left unmatched: 4. The germline V gene encodes CDR1 SNHLY and CDR2 FYNNEI. CDR3 sequence: CASSEQLAGGHEQYF. Written as DNA, the CDR3 is TGTGCCAGCAGTGAACAACTAGCGGGAGGCCACGAGCAGTACTTC. Based on the CDR3 plus reference TRBV2 and TRBJ2-7, the full variable domain is EPEVTQTPSHQVTQMGQEVILRCVPISNHLYFYWYRQILGQKVEFLVSFYNNEISEKSEIFDDQFSVERPDGSNFTLKIRSTKLEDSAMYFCASSEQLAGGHEQYFGPGTRLTVT.

The chain recombines TRBV15 with TRBJ2-4; 8 positions agree with TRBD2. The CDR3 totals 16 residues. The V gene's germline CDR1 is LNHNV and CDR2 YYDKDF (reference sequence). Trimming at V came to 4 bases and at J to 9 bases, leaving 14 bases not matched to a gene. DNA of the CDR3: TGTGCCACCAGCAACCCCAGGCGGGGGGATTTTAGCATTCAGTACTTC. It encodes CATSNPRRGDFSIQYF.

The chain has TRBV28 and TRBJ2-2; 7 bases are shared with TRBD1. Germline loops: CDR1 MDHEN, CDR2 SYDVKM. The CDR3 is 16 amino acids. With 5 bases clipped from V and 3 bases from J, the junction kept 9 bases outside the gene matches. In DNA, the CDR3 is TGTGCCAGCAGTCCTTTTACTGACAGGGACACCGGGGAGCTGTTTTTT. This encodes CASSPFTDRDTGELFF.

This clone appeared a single time. This rearrangement joins TRBV6-1 to TRBJ1-1, with TRBD1 identical over 7 bases. Looked up from germline, CDR1 is MNHNS and CDR2 is SASEGT. V lost 2 bases and J lost 3; bases outside the gene matches: 0. The CDR3 is 13 residues long. The CDR3: CASSERGHTEAFF. The CDR3 DNA follows: TGTGCCAGCAGTGAAAGGGGGCACACTGAAGCTTTCTTT.

This rearrangement joins TRBV11-3 to TRBJ2-3; D remains ambiguous. The CDR3 totals 14 residues. The germline V gene encodes CDR1 SGHNT and CDR2 YENEEA. V lost 6 bases to trimming and J lost 3 bases, with 13 bases between them. CDR3 in amino acids: CASSRSGRTDTQYF. The CDR3 DNA is TGTGCCAGCAGTAGAAGTGGTCGGACAGATACGCAGTATTTT. The variable domain in full, completed from reference TRBV11-3 and TRBJ2-3, reads EAGVVQSPRYKIIEKKQPVAFWCNPISGHNTLYWYLQNLGQGPELLIRYENEEAVDDSQLPKDRFSAERLKGVDSTLKIQPAELGDSAVYLCASSRSGRTDTQYFGPGTRLTVL.

The chain carries TRBV19 and TRBJ2-2; D might be TRBD2 (6 bases). This CDR3 is 15 amino acids long. Germline V gene sequence: CDR1 LNHDA, CDR2 SQIVND (reference sequence). Trimming pared 3 bases from V and 2 bases from J, leaving 10 bases between. CDR3 sequence: CASSMSSVNTGELFF. The CDR3, as DNA: TGTGCCAGTAGTATGTCTAGCGTTAACACCGGGGAGCTGTTTTTT.

This chain joins TRBV5-1 and TRBJ2-7, with D unclear. The V end was cut by 0 bases, the J end by 5 bases, with 9 bases between. The CDR3 consists of 13 residues. Germline lookup yields CDR1 SGHRS and CDR2 YFSETQ. The CDR3 protein is CASSLAGLDEQYF. The DNA for the CDR3 is TGCGCCAGCAGCTTGGCCGGGTTGGACGAGCAGTACTTC.

The chain is built from TRBV19 and TRBJ2-2; 11 bases align to TRBD2. The J segment lost 0 bases and the V segment lost 1 base, leaving 4 bases of the junction unmatched. Germline CDR1 LNHDA, CDR2 SQIVND (reference sequence). This CDR3 comprises 18 residues. The CDR3 sequence: CASSIGVAGGPNTGELFF. For the CDR3, the DNA is TGTGCCAGTAGTATAGGGGTAGCGGGAGGGCCGAACACCGGGGAGCTGTTTTTT.

The chain is built from TRBV5-5 and TRBJ1-5; no firm D call. Deletions cut 0 bases from V and 7 bases from J, with 11 bases between. This CDR3 has 14 amino acids. Germline-derived CDR1 and CDR2 are SGHKS and YYEKEE (reference sequence). As DNA, the CDR3 is TGTGCCAGCAGCTTGGGTACCCGAGGGCAGCCCCAGCATTTT. This gives the protein CASSLGTRGQPQHF.

This clone has just a few counts. The chain links TRBV28 to TRBJ1-4, with D hard to call. CDR3 size: 12 residues. V lost 8 bases, J lost 8 bases, and 12 bases lay in between. CDR1 is MDHEN, CDR2 SYDVKM, per germline. CDR3 nucleotide sequence: TGTGCCAGCCGCCTCGGCGGGGAAAAACTGTTTTTT. It encodes CASRLGGEKLFF.

The chain carries TRBV7-6 and TRBJ1-2; the D gene is possibly TRBD1 (6 bases). The germline V gene encodes CDR1 SGHVS and CDR2 FNYEAQ. This CDR3 has 14 amino acids. With 2 bases removed from V and 8 bases from J, the gap between germline ends came to 15 bases. The CDR3 DNA reads as TGTGCCAGCAGCTTATTGGTAGGGGGAAAAGGCTACACCTTC. This sequence encodes CASSLLVGGKGYTF.

V usage is TRBV15 and J usage is TRBJ2-7, with 7 nucleotides matching TRBD1. CDR3 length: 15 residues. The germline CDR1 and CDR2 sequences are LNHNV and YYDKDF (reference sequence). V dropped 5 bases and J dropped 2; count of bases not matched to a gene: 9. CDR3 nucleotide sequence: TGTGCCACCAGCGCACCCGGGACAGCCGCCTACGAGCAGTACTTC. Amino acids: CATSAPGTAAYEQYF.

This chain connects TRBV28 to TRBJ1-2; 9 bases are a match to TRBD1. This CDR3 spans 14 amino acids. Trimming took 6 bases from V and 1 from J; bases not matched to a gene: 3. CDR1 is MDHEN, CDR2 SYDVKM, per germline. The CDR3 spells CASRETGGNYGYTF. CDR3 DNA: TGTGCCAGCAGGGAGACAGGGGGTAACTATGGCTACACCTTC.